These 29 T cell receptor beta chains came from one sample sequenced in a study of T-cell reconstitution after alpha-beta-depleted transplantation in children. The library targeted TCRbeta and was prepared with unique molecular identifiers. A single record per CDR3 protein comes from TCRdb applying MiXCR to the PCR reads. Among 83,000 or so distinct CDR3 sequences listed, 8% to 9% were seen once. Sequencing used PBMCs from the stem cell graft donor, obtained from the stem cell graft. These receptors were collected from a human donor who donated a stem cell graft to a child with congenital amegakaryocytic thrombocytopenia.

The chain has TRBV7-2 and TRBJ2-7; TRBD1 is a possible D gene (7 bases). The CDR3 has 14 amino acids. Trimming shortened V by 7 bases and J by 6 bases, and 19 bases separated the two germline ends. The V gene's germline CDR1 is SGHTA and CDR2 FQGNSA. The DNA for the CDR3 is TGTGCCAGCACCACAACCCCTCAGGGGGGCGAGCAGTACTTC. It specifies CASTTTPQGGEQYF.

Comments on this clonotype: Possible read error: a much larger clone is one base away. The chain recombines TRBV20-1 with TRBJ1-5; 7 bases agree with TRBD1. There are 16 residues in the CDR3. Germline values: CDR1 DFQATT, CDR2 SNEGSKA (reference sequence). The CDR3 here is CTARVGGGSSNQPQHF. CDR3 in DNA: TGCACTGCTAGAGTGGGAGGGGGCTCAAGCAATCAGCCCCAGCATTTT.

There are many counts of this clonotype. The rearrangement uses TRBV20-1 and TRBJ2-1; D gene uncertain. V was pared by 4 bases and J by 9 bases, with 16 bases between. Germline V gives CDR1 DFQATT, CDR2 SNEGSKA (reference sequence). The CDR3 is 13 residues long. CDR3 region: CSATLSQLREQFF. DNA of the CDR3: TGCAGTGCTACCCTCTCCCAGTTGCGTGAGCAGTTCTTC.

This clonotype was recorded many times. CDR3 sequence: CASSYSTGRLYGYTF. In nucleotides, the CDR3 is TGTGCCAGCAGTTACTCGACGGGGAGACTCTATGGCTACACCTTC. This chain uses TRBV6-5 with TRBJ1-2; D gene ambiguous. The CDR3 has 15 residues. Between the trimmed V and J ends, which lost 0 bases and 4 bases, there was a span of 12 bases. Germline CDR1 MNHEY, CDR2 SVGAGI.

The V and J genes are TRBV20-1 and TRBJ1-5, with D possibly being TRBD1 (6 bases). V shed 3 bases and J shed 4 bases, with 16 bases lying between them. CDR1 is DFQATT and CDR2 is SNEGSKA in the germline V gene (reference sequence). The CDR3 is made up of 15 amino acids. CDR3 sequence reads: CSARVTGALNQPQHF. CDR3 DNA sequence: TGCAGTGCTAGGGTGACGGGGGCCCTAAATCAGCCCCAGCATTTT.

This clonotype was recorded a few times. CDR3 sequence reads: CATSDPGETQYF. CDR3 coding DNA: TGTGCCACCAGTGACCCCGGAGAGACCCAGTACTTC. The chain couples TRBV24-1 to TRBJ2-5; unclear D gene. Trimming cost V 4 bases and J 4 bases, with 6 bases left between them. Germline-derived CDR1 and CDR2 are KGHDR and SFDVKD. The CDR3 contains 12 residues.

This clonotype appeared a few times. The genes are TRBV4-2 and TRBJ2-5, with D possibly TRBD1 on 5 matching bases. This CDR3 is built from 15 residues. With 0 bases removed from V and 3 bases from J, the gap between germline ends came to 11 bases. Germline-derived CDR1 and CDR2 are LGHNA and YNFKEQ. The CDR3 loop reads CASSQDWGREETQYF. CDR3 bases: TGTGCCAGCAGCCAAGATTGGGGCAGAGAAGAGACCCAGTACTTC.

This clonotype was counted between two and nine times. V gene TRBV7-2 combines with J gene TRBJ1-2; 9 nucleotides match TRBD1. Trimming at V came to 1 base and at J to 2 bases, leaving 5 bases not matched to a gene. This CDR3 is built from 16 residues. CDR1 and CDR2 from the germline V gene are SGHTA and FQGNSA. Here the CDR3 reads CASSLVATGGNYGYTF. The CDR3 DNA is TGTGCCAGCAGCTTAGTAGCCACAGGGGGCAACTATGGCTACACCTTC. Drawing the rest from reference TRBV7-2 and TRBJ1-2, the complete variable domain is GAGVSQSPSNKVTEKGKDVELRCDPISGHTALYWYRQSLGQGLEFLIYFQGNSAPDKSGLPSDRFSAERTGGSVSTLTIQRTQQEDSAVYLCASSLVATGGNYGYTFGSGTRLTVV.

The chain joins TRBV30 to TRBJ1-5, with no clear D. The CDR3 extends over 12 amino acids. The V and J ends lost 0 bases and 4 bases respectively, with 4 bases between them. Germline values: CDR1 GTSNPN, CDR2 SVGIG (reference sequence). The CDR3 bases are TGTGCCTGGAGTGTTTATAATCAGCCCCAGCATTTT. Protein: CAWSVYNQPQHF.

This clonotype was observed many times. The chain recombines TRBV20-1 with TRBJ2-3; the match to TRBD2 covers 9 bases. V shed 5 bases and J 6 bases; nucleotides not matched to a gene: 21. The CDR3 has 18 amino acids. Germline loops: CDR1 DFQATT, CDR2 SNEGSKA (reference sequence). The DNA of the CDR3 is TGCAGTGCTCGGGGTAGGGTAGCGGGAGACCCCCGTGAGGATACGCAGTATTTT. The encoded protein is CSARGRVAGDPREDTQYF.

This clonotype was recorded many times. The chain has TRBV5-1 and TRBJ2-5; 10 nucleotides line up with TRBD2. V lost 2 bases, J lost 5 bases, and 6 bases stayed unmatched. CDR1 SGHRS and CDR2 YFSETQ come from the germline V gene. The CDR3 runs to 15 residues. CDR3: CASSLAGGPGETQYF. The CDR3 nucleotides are TGCGCCAGCAGCTTAGCGGGAGGGCCAGGGGAGACCCAGTACTTC. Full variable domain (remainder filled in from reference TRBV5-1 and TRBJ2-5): KAGVTQTPRYLIKTRGQQVTLSCSPISGHRSVSWYQQTPGQGLQFLFEYFSETQRNKGNFPGRFSGRQFSNSRSEMNVSTLELGDSALYLCASSLAGGPGETQYFGPGTRLLVL.

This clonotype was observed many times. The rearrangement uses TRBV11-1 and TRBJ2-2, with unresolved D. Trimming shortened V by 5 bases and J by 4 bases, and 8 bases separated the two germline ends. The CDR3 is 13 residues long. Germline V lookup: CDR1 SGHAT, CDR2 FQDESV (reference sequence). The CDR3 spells CASSPEPTGELFF. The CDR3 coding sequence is TGTGCCAGCAGCCCCGAACCCACCGGGGAGCTGTTTTTT. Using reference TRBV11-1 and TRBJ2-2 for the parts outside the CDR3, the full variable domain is EAEVAQSPRYKITEKSQAVAFWCDPISGHATLYWYRQILGQGPELLVQFQDESVVDDSQLPKDRFSAERLKGVDSTLKIQPAELGDSAMYLCASSPEPTGELFFGEGSRLTVL.

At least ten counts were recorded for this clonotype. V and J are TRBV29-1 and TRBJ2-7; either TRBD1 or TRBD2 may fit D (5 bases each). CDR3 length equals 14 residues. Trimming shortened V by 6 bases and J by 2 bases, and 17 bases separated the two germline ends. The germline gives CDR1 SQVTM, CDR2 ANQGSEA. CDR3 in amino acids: CSVAKHRDAYEQYF. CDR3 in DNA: TGCAGCGTCGCCAAGCACCGGGACGCCTACGAGCAGTACTTC.

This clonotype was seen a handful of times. The CDR3 DNA reads as TGCGCCAGCAGCCCCGACACCTCTAGCACAGATACGCAGTATTTT. Protein sequence: CASSPDTSSTDTQYF. The chain carries TRBV5-1 and TRBJ2-3, with unresolved D. CDR1 SGHRS and CDR2 YFSETQ come from the germline V gene. Trimming shortened V by 4 bases and J by 0 bases, and 12 bases separated the two germline ends. The CDR3 loop spans 15 amino acids.

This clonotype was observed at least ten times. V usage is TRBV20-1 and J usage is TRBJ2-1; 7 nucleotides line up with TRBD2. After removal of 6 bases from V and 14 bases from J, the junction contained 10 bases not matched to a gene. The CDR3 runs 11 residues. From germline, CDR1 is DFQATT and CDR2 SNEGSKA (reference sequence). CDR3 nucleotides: TGCAGTGCAACCCTAATAGCGGGCGAGTTCTTC. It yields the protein CSATLIAGEFF.

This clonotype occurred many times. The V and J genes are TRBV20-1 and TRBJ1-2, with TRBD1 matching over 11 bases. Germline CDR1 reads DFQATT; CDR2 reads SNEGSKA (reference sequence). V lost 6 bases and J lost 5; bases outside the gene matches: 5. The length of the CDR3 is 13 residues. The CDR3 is CSAQGTGGYGYTF. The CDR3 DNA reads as TGCAGTGCCCAGGGGACAGGGGGTTATGGCTACACCTTC.

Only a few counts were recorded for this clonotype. The CDR3 is CASSLTEGRANYGYTF. The CDR3 DNA follows: TGCGCCAGCAGCTTAACCGAGGGCCGCGCTAACTATGGCTACACCTTC. The gene calls are TRBV5-1 and TRBJ1-2; D not resolved. Germline lookup yields CDR1 SGHRS and CDR2 YFSETQ. This CDR3 has 16 amino acids. Trimming left V 2 bases short and J 0 bases short, with 14 bases between.

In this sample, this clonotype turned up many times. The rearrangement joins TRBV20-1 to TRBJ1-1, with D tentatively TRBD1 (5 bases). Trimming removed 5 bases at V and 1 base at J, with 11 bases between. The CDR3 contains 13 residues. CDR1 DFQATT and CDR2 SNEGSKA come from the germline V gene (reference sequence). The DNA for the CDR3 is TGCAGTGCTGGGTCCGGGACGAACACTGAAGCTTTCTTT. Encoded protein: CSAGSGTNTEAFF.

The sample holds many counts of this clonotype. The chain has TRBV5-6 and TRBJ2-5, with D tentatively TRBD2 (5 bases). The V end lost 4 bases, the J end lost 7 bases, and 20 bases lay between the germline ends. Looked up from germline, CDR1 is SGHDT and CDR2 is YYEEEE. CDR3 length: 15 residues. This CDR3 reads CASSPIARVPGTQYF. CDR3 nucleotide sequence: TGTGCCAGCAGCCCGATAGCGAGAGTCCCTGGGACCCAGTACTTC. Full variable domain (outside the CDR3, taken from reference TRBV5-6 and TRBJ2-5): DAGVTQSPTHLIKTRGQQVTLRCSPKSGHDTVSWYQQALGQGPQFIFQYYEEEERQRGNFPDRFSGHQFPNYSSELNVNALLLGDSALYLCASSPIARVPGTQYFGPGTRLLVL.

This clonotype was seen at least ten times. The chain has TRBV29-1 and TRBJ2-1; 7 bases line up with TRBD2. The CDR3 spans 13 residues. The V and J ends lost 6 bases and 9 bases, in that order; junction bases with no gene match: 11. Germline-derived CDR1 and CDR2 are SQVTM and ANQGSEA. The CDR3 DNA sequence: TGCAGCGTCGTGGTAGCGGGCCTCTTTGAGCAGTTCTTC. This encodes CSVVVAGLFEQFF.

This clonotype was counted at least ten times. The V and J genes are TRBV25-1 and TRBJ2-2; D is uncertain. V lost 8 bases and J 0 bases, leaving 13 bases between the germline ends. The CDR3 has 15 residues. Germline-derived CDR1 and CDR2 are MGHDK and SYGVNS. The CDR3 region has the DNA TGTGCCAGCCAACCGTGGTCAGCGAACACCGGGGAGCTGTTTTTT. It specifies CASQPWSANTGELFF.

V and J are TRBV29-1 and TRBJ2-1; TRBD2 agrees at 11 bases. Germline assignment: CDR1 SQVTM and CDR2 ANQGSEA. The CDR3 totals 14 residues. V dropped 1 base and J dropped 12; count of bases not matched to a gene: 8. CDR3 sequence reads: CSVEAGTSGMGQFF. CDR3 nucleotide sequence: TGCAGCGTTGAAGCGGGGACTAGCGGCATGGGGCAGTTCTTC.

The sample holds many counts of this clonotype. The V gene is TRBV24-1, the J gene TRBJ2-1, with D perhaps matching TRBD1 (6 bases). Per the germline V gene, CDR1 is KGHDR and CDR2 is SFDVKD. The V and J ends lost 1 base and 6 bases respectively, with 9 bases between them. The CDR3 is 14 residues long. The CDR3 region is CATSDFTGTNEQFF. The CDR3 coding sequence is TGTGCCACCAGTGATTTTACAGGGACCAATGAGCAGTTCTTC.

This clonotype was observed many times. This CDR3 reads CASSLALGGNEQFF. The CDR3 nucleotides read TGTGCCAGCAGTTTAGCGCTAGGGGGCAATGAGCAGTTCTTC. The chain couples TRBV12-3 or TRBV12-4 to TRBJ2-1; D is possibly TRBD1 (6 bases). The V end lost 0 bases, the J end lost 6 bases, and 9 bases lay between the germline ends. The CDR3 has 14 amino acids.

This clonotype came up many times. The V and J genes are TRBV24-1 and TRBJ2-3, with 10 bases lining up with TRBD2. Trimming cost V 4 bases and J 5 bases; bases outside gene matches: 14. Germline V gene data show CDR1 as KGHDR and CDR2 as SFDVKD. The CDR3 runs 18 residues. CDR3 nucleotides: TGTGCCACCAGTGACCCTACCCCTAGCGGGAGTGGGAAAGATACGCAGTATTTT. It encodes CATSDPTPSGSGKDTQYF.

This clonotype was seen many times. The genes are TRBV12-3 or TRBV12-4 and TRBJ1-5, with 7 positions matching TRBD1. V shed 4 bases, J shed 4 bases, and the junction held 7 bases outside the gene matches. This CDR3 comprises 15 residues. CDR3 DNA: TGTGCCAGCAGTTACGGACAGGCCAGGAATCAGCCCCAGCATTTT. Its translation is CASSYGQARNQPQHF.

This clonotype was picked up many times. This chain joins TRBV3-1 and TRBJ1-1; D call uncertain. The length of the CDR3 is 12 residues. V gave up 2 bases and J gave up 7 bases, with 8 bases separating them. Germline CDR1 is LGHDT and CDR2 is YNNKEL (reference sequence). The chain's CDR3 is CASSQLGFEAFF. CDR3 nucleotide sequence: TGTGCCAGCAGCCAATTAGGGTTTGAAGCTTTCTTT.

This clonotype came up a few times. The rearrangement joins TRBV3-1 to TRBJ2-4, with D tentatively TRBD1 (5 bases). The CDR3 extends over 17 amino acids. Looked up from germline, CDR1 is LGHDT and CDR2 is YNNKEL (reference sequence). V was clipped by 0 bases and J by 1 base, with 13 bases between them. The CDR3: CASSQDGAGPAKNIQYF. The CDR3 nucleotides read TGTGCCAGCAGCCAAGATGGGGCAGGGCCTGCCAAAAACATTCAGTACTTC.

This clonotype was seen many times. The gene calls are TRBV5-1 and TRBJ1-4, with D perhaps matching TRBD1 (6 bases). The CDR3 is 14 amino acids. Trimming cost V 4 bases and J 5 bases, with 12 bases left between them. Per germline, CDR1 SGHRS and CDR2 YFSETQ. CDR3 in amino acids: CASSPGQRNEKLFF. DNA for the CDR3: TGCGCCAGCAGCCCCGGACAGCGCAATGAAAAACTGTTTTTT.